A single sample is the source of the 7 T cell receptor beta chains below, sequenced in a study of blood T cell repertoires in COVID-19. Clones were read by immunoSEQ multiplex PCR, and TCRdb kept only the in-frame ones, dropping some. This table holds around 100,000 clones, nearly 85% found once. Specimen: peripheral blood. The receptors stem from a human donor in a cohort sampled during active or convalescent COVID-19.

The V and J genes are TRBV5-1 and TRBJ1-3; no clear D gene. The V gene lost 7 bases and the J gene lost 0 bases, with 8 bases spanning the gap. Germline values: CDR1 SGHRS, CDR2 YFSETQ. CDR3 size: 13 residues. This CDR3 is CASRTVSGNTIYF. The DNA for the CDR3 is TGCGCCAGCCGAACGGTCTCTGGAAACACCATATATTTT.

The genes are TRBV5-4 and TRBJ2-1, with 10 bases aligning to TRBD2. This CDR3 has 15 residues. V lost 1 base, J lost 8 bases, and 6 bases stayed unmatched. The germline V gene has CDR1 SGHNT and CDR2 YYREEE (reference sequence). The CDR3 region is CASSLKVAGGHEQFF. DNA of the CDR3: TGTGCCAGCAGCTTGAAGGTAGCGGGGGGTCATGAGCAGTTCTTC.

The sample holds a few counts of this clone. The chain combines TRBV18 with TRBJ2-7; 13 nucleotides line up with TRBD2. V was clipped by 5 bases and J by 6 bases; unmatched bases: 7. The germline V gene has CDR1 KGHSH and CDR2 LQKENI. The CDR3 has 15 residues. CDR3 DNA sequence: TGTGCCAGCTCAACGACTAGCGGGGGGTCGGCCGAGCAGTACTTC. It is translated as CASSTTSGGSAEQYF. The full variable domain, with the rest looked up from reference TRBV18 and TRBJ2-7, is NAGVMQNPRHLVRRRGQEARLRCSPMKGHSHVYWYRQLPEEGLKFMVYLQKENIIDESGMPKERFSAEFPKEGPSILRIQQVVRGDSAAYFCASSTTSGGSAEQYFGPGTRLTVT.

V and J are TRBV7-2 and TRBJ1-6, with TRBD1 identical over 8 bases. Trimming at V came to 0 bases and at J to 10 bases, leaving 8 bases not matched to a gene. The CDR3 is made up of 16 amino acids. Germline V CDR1 and CDR2: SGHTA, FQGNSA. The CDR3, as DNA: TGTGCCAGCAGCTTAGCGCGAGGACAGGGAGGGTCACCCCTCCACTTT. This codes for CASSLARGQGGSPLHF. Drawing the rest from reference TRBV7-2 and TRBJ1-6, the complete variable domain is GAGVSQSPSNKVTEKGKDVELRCDPISGHTALYWYRQSLGQGLEFLIYFQGNSAPDKSGLPSDRFSAERTGGSVSTLTIQRTQQEDSAVYLCASSLARGQGGSPLHFGNGTRLTVT.

This clone was seen once. This sequence joins TRBV2 and TRBJ2-7; 9 nucleotides line up with TRBD1. CDR1 is SNHLY and CDR2 is FYNNEI in the germline V gene. After removal of 8 bases from V and 4 bases from J, the junction contained 3 bases not matched to a gene. The CDR3 loop spans 12 amino acids. Written as DNA, the CDR3 is TGTGCCAGCGCGGGACAGGGTTACGAGCAGTACTTC. It is translated as CASAGQGYEQYF.

This chain links TRBV12-5 with TRBJ2-7; D unresolved. Trimming removed 4 bases from V and 3 bases from J, with 4 bases in between. Germline lookup yields CDR1 LGHNT and CDR2 FRNRAP. The CDR3 runs 11 residues. The CDR3 here is CASGSSYEQYF. CDR3 DNA: TGTGCTAGTGGTTCCAGCTACGAGCAGTACTTC.

The rearrangement uses TRBV7-2 and TRBJ1-1; TRBD1 aligns across 9 bases. The CDR3 length is 20 residues. Trimming at V came to 0 bases and at J to 2 bases, leaving 16 bases not matched to a gene. Germline loops: CDR1 SGHTA, CDR2 FQGNSA. This chain's CDR3 is CASSLARTGDWEWGNTEAFF. CDR3 bases: TGTGCCAGCAGCTTAGCAAGGACAGGGGACTGGGAGTGGGGCAACACTGAAGCTTTCTTT. Drawing the rest from reference TRBV7-2 and TRBJ1-1, the complete variable domain is GAGVSQSPSNKVTEKGKDVELRCDPISGHTALYWYRQSLGQGLEFLIYFQGNSAPDKSGLPSDRFSAERTGGSVSTLTIQRTQQEDSAVYLCASSLARTGDWEWGNTEAFFGQGTRLTVV.